This TCR beta chain was sequenced during a study of blood T cells in healthy people across ages. Findings of the study overall: The fall in TCR beta diversity per million T cells was roughly linear with age.

CDR1 and CDR2 from the germline V gene are SQVTM and ANQGSEA. V was trimmed by 3 bases and J by 14 bases, leaving 20 bases between them. The CDR3 spans 13 residues. It was with a sample-barcoded 5' primer and a J-beta primer mix that a second PCR of about 7 to 12 cycles was run. TCRdb reprocessed the 5' RACE reads via MiXCR and lists one record per CDR3 protein. The sample includes 650,000 to 800,000 distinct CDR3 sequences, under 45% seen only once; the top ten take 15% to 25%. As to this clonotype: Its antigen is not identified.

PBMCs, at least 7 million per sample, were isolated. The chain uses TRBV29-1 and TRBJ2-1; D may be TRBD1 or TRBD2 (5 bases each). This receptor was taken from a man between 60 and 70 years old in good health. What was sequenced was blood. The CDR3 DNA reads as TGCAGCGTTGAGCCCGGGACGGCAAGTCATGAGTTCTTC. Its protein is CSVEPGTASHEFF.